These 8 T cell receptor beta chains were sequenced from one sample in a study of shared clonotypes between healthy human individuals. The naive CD8 population came from CD45RO-negative cells selected for CCR7, without terminally differentiated effector memory CD45RA+ cells. Sequencing used immunoSEQ multiplex PCR; TCRdb keeps in-frame clones, though not all of them. The repertoire holds some 2,100,000 clones, with 93% as singletons. The sequencing sample was made of naive CD8+ T cells from PBMCs. All receptors derive from a man aged 18-30 years in good health. Some clones in this sample may be carry-over from other donors' samples.

With respect to this clone: Within the sample, other DNA sequences also encode this same CDR3. The chain carries TRBV27 and TRBJ1-1; no definite D call. V gave up 0 bases and J gave up 1 base, with 9 bases separating them. The V gene's germline CDR1 is MNHEY and CDR2 SMNVEV (reference sequence). There are 15 residues in the CDR3. The CDR3 reads CASSLSVGGNTEAFF. The CDR3 coding sequence is TGTGCCAGCAGTTTATCCGTCGGAGGGAACACTGAAGCTTTCTTT.

CDR3 in amino acids: CASSIRQGDNEQFF. The CDR3 DNA reads TGTGCCAGCAGCATTCGACAGGGGGACAATGAGCAGTTCTTC. The gene calls are TRBV13 and TRBJ2-1; 9 bases fit TRBD1. CDR3 length: 14 amino acids. Germline values: CDR1 PRHDT, CDR2 FYEKMQ (reference sequence). Trimming cost V 5 bases and J 5 bases; bases outside gene matches: 4.

DNA for the CDR3: TGTGCCAGCAGTTACTCTGTGGGAGCCACCGAGCAGTACTTC. Translated, it gives CASSYSVGATEQYF. The V gene is TRBV6-5, the J gene TRBJ2-7, with a weak D call TRBD2 (5 bases). The CDR3 is made up of 14 amino acids. The germline V gene encodes CDR1 MNHEY and CDR2 SVGAGI. V was clipped by 0 bases and J by 6 bases, with 12 bases between them.

The chain joins TRBV9 to TRBJ2-7; D may be TRBD2 (6 bases). Trimming cost V 3 bases and J 7 bases, with 14 bases left between them. CDR1 SGDLS and CDR2 YYNGEE come from the germline V gene. CDR3 size: 13 residues. The CDR3 sequence is CASSAGTLEEQYF. The DNA for the CDR3 is TGTGCCAGCAGCGCCGGGACTCTTGAGGAGCAGTACTTC.

The chain uses TRBV15 and TRBJ2-7, with D perhaps given as TRBD1 or TRBD2 (6 bases each). The V gene lost 1 base and the J gene lost 4 bases, with 11 bases spanning the gap. Germline values: CDR1 LNHNV, CDR2 YYDKDF (reference sequence). This CDR3 is 14 amino acids long. For the CDR3, the DNA is TGTGCCACCAGCAGAGTGGGGGGCAGGTACGAGCAGTACTTC. Translating gives CATSRVGGRYEQYF.

The chain has TRBV7-9 and TRBJ2-7; D is uncertain. The V end was cut by 7 bases, the J end by 0 bases, with 13 bases between. CDR3 length: 14 amino acids. The germline V gene encodes CDR1 SEHNR and CDR2 FQNEAQ (reference sequence). CDR3 amino acids: CASTGLLGSYEQYF. DNA for the CDR3: TGTGCCAGCACCGGGCTCTTGGGCTCCTACGAGCAGTACTTC.

This chain connects TRBV27 to TRBJ1-1; a possible D gene is TRBD1 (5 bases). The CDR3 has 17 residues. The ends were cut back, 3 bases at V and 0 bases at J, with 17 bases in the middle. Germline V gives CDR1 MNHEY, CDR2 SMNVEV (reference sequence). CDR3 coding DNA: TGTGCCAGCAGTTTGGTCTGGGGCCGGGCCCTGAACACTGAAGCTTTCTTT. This encodes CASSLVWGRALNTEAFF.

The chain couples TRBV28 to TRBJ2-7, with D unresolved. Deletions cut 4 bases from V and 4 bases from J, with 11 bases between. The CDR3 is 13 amino acids. The germline gives CDR1 MDHEN, CDR2 SYDVKM. CDR3 in amino acids: CASSSGFDYEQYF. CDR3 coding DNA: TGTGCCAGCAGTTCTGGATTCGATTACGAGCAGTACTTC.